These T cell receptor beta chains were read from a single sample in a study of CD8 T cells in ankylosing spondylitis. One entry per CDR3 protein, called by TCRdb with MiXCR from the 5' RACE reads. The table shows hundreds of thousands of distinct CDR3 sequences, with roughly 25% occurring only once. The sequencing input was blood, either unsorted or a sorted T cell fraction (not recorded which). These TCRs come from a male donor with ankylosing spondylitis. The CDR3 runs from the conserved cysteine through the conserved F or W. The D gene is left open where the match is weak. Clone size is given for some rows only: seen once, a few or many times, or a class if the clone is expanded.

TRBV18	14	NA	TRBD1	TRBJ1-5	TGTGCCAGCTCAGAGGACAGGACCGATCAGCCCCAGCATTTT	CASSEDRTDQPQHF
TRBV29-1	12	NA	NA	TRBJ2-2	TGCAGCTTCGACTCAGCAGGCGGGGAGCTGTTTTTT	CSFDSAGGELFF
TRBV29-1	11	NA	NA	TRBJ1-1	TGCAGCGTTGTAAGAGGGGTCATGGCTTTCTTT	CSVVRGVMAFF
TRBV6-1	15	NA	NA	TRBJ1-1	TGTGCCAGCAGCCTCCAGAGTGCAGGGAACACTGAAGCTTTCTTT	CASSLQSAGNTEAFF
TRBV5-1	15	many	TRBD2	TRBJ2-3	TGTGCCAGCAGCTTAGGGCTAGCGGGAGGAGATACGCAGTATTTT	CASSLGLAGGDTQYF
TRBV5-1	14	NA	TRBD2	TRBJ2-7	TGCGCCAGCAGGTCTGGCGGGAGTACCTACGAGCAGTACTTC	CASRSGGSTYEQYF
TRBV6-2/TRBV6-3	16	NA	TRBD1	TRBJ1-5	TGTGCCAGCAAAGTTGGCGACAGGGGCTTCAATCAGCCCCAGCATTTT	CASKVGDRGFNQPQHF
TRBV20-1	13	few	NA	TRBJ2-7	TGCAGTGCATCGATGGCGGGTCCTACGTCACAGTACTTC	CSASMAGPTSQYF
TRBV5-4	12	NA	NA	TRBJ1-6	TGTGCCAGCAGCTTGTTTGGTTCACCCCTCCACTTT	CASSLFGSPLHF
TRBV12-3/TRBV12-4	16	NA	TRBD1	TRBJ2-7	TGTGCCAGCATCAGACAGGGGACAGGGAATTCCTACGAGCAGTACTTC	CASIRQGTGNSYEQYF
TRBV29-1	14	few	NA	TRBJ2-1	TGCAGCGTTGTAGGCGAGAGCTCCTACAATGAGCAGTTCTTC	CSVVGESSYNEQFF
TRBV7-8	18	many	TRBD2	TRBJ2-7	TGTGCCAGCAGCGCGATGACTAGCGGGAGTGGGAGCTCCTACGAGCAGTACTTC	CASSAMTSGSGSSYEQYF
TRBV29-1	12	few	NA	TRBJ2-1	TGCAGCCTCGACACAATGAGAAATGAGCAGTTCTTC	CSLDTMRNEQFF
TRBV7-2	15	few	NA	TRBJ1-4	TGTGCCAGCAGCTCACGAGGCCCCACTAATGAAAAACTGTTTTTT	CASSSRGPTNEKLFF
TRBV12-3/TRBV12-4	12	NA	NA	TRBJ1-1	TGTGCCAGCACCCGGATAGGGTTTGAAGCTTTCTTT	CASTRIGFEAFF
TRBV7-9	14	NA	TRBD1	TRBJ2-7	TGTGCCAGCAGCAAAGGGGGCGGCTCCTACGAGCAGTACTTC	CASSKGGGSYEQYF
TRBV25-1	18	NA	NA	TRBJ1-3	TGTGCCAGCGGATTGGTTGCTCGGAGTCTTTTTGGTCGAAACACCATATATTTT	CASGLVARSLFGRNTIYF
TRBV20-1	14	NA	TRBD1	TRBJ1-5	TGCAGTGGCTCGTCTCAGGGGGTGAATCAGCCCCAGCATTTT	CSGSSQGVNQPQHF
TRBV7-2	14	NA	NA	TRBJ2-7	TGTGCCAGCAGCCCTTGGCAGGGGACGGGTGAGCAGTACTTC	CASSPWQGTGEQYF
TRBV12-3/TRBV12-4	14	NA	NA	TRBJ1-5	TGTGCCAGCACCCCTGACACGAGCAATCAGCCCCAGCATTTT	CASTPDTSNQPQHF